This is a list of T cell receptor beta chains from one sample in a study of blood T cell repertoires in COVID-19. The method was immunoSEQ multiplex PCR; TCRdb's version includes in-frame clones alone and lacks a portion of them. This sample yields 190,000 or so clones, of which approximately 86% are seen a single time; about 2.5% belongs to the top ten. The material sequenced was peripheral blood. The receptors stem from a man aged 35 to 55 with active or convalescent COVID-19. Each CDR3 is given with its conserved first and last residue. A D gene is named only where the DNA matches it firmly. Size values are once, few and many counts, or a class for expanded clones, and some rows have none.

D gene: TRBD1; J gene: TRBJ2-2; V gene: TRBV6-2/TRBV6-3; CDR3 length: 15; clone size: few; CDR3 DNA: TGTGCCAGCAGCAGACAGGGGGCGAACACCGGGGAGCTGTTTTTT; CDR3 protein: CASSRQGANTGELFF
D gene: TRBD1; J gene: TRBJ1-1; V gene: TRBV3-1/TRBV3-2; CDR3 length: 16; clone size: -; CDR3 DNA: TGTGCCAGCAGCTACCGGGACAGGGGGTCGTGGACTGAAGCTTTCTTT; CDR3 protein: CASSYRDRGSWTEAFF
D gene: TRBD1; J gene: TRBJ2-3; V gene: TRBV19; CDR3 length: 16; clone size: -; CDR3 DNA: TGTGCCAGTAGTGCGCCGGGACAGGGGATCGTAGATACGCAGTATTTT; CDR3 protein: CASSAPGQGIVDTQYF
D gene: TRBD2; J gene: TRBJ2-1; V gene: TRBV5-1; CDR3 length: 19; clone size: -; CDR3 DNA: TGCGCCAGCAGCTTCACGGGATGGCCATCACTAGCGGGGGACAATGAGCAGTTCTTC; CDR3 protein: CASSFTGWPSLAGDNEQFF
D gene: TRBD1; J gene: TRBJ1-2; V gene: TRBV28; CDR3 length: 14; clone size: -; CDR3 DNA: TGTGCCAGCCTACCGGGACAGGAAGACTATGGCTACACCTTC; CDR3 protein: CASLPGQEDYGYTF
D gene: TRBD2; J gene: TRBJ2-7; V gene: TRBV20-1; CDR3 length: 13; clone size: -; CDR3 DNA: TGCAGTGCTAGTTCTAGCGGAGACTACGAGCAGTACTTC; CDR3 protein: CSASSSGDYEQYF
D gene: -; J gene: TRBJ1-1; V gene: TRBV11-1; CDR3 length: 16; clone size: -; CDR3 DNA: TGTGCCAGCACCCCTGGAGGAGGGCAGTTGAACACTGAAGCTTTCTTT; CDR3 protein: CASTPGGGQLNTEAFF
D gene: TRBD2; J gene: TRBJ2-3; V gene: TRBV24-1; CDR3 length: 14; clone size: -; CDR3 DNA: TGTGCCACCGGTTCTACTAGCGACTGGGATACGCAGTATTTT; CDR3 protein: CATGSTSDWDTQYF
D gene: TRBD1; J gene: TRBJ2-3; V gene: TRBV5-5; CDR3 length: 15; clone size: -; CDR3 DNA: TGTGCCAGCAGCCCCGGGACAGGGGGAACAGATACGCAGTATTTT; CDR3 protein: CASSPGTGGTDTQYF
D gene: TRBD1; J gene: TRBJ1-6; V gene: TRBV18; CDR3 length: 14; clone size: -; CDR3 DNA: TGTGCCAGCTCAGACAGGGTTGGGAATTCACCCCTCCACTTT; CDR3 protein: CASSDRVGNSPLHF
D gene: TRBD1; J gene: TRBJ1-1; V gene: TRBV2; CDR3 length: 15; clone size: -; CDR3 DNA: TGTGCCAGCAGTCCGACAGGGGCAGGGAACACTGAAGCTTTCTTT; CDR3 protein: CASSPTGAGNTEAFF
D gene: TRBD1; J gene: TRBJ1-1; V gene: TRBV19; CDR3 length: 13; clone size: -; CDR3 DNA: TGTGCCAGTAAACAGGGGGTAAACACTGAAGCTTTCTTT; CDR3 protein: CASKQGVNTEAFF
D gene: -; J gene: TRBJ2-3; V gene: TRBV2; CDR3 length: 17; clone size: -; CDR3 DNA: TGTGCCAGCAGTGAACTCCCCGAATCCACACACGCAGATACGCAGTATTTT; CDR3 protein: CASSELPESTHADTQYF
D gene: -; J gene: TRBJ1-5; V gene: TRBV27; CDR3 length: 15; clone size: -; CDR3 DNA: TGTGCCAGCGGCCCGGACACTTCTGGGGATCAGCCCCAGCATTTT; CDR3 protein: CASGPDTSGDQPQHF
D gene: -; J gene: TRBJ1-1; V gene: TRBV29-1; CDR3 length: 12; clone size: -; CDR3 DNA: TGCAGCGTTGTACAGGGGAACACTGAAGCTTTCTTT; CDR3 protein: CSVVQGNTEAFF
D gene: -; J gene: TRBJ2-3; V gene: TRBV12-3/TRBV12-4; CDR3 length: 12; clone size: few; CDR3 DNA: TGTGCCAGCAGTACTAGTTCAGATACGCAGTATTTT; CDR3 protein: CASSTSSDTQYF
D gene: TRBD2; J gene: TRBJ2-2; V gene: TRBV24-1; CDR3 length: 13; clone size: -; CDR3 DNA: TGTGCCACTCTTGCGGGGGGCACCGGGGAGCTGTTTTTT; CDR3 protein: CATLAGGTGELFF
D gene: -; J gene: TRBJ2-1; V gene: TRBV2; CDR3 length: 15; clone size: -; CDR3 DNA: TGTGCCAGCAGGAGAGGTCCGGGGGAGGCGAATGAGCAGTTCTTC; CDR3 protein: CASRRGPGEANEQFF
D gene: TRBD2; J gene: TRBJ2-7; V gene: TRBV9; CDR3 length: 16; clone size: -; CDR3 DNA: TGTGCCAGCAGCGTAGAAGAAAGCGGGGGGGCATACGAGCAGTACTTC; CDR3 protein: CASSVEESGGAYEQYF
D gene: TRBD1; J gene: TRBJ2-3; V gene: TRBV6-4; CDR3 length: 14; clone size: -; CDR3 DNA: TGTGCCAGCTTAAGGACAGGGTCGGCAGATACGCAGTATTTT; CDR3 protein: CASLRTGSADTQYF
D gene: -; J gene: TRBJ1-4; V gene: TRBV11-2; CDR3 length: 16; clone size: -; CDR3 DNA: TGTGCCAGCAGCTTAAGGGATCGGTCAGGGGCGGAAAAACTGTTTTTT; CDR3 protein: CASSLRDRSGAEKLFF
D gene: -; J gene: TRBJ1-1; V gene: TRBV12-3/TRBV12-4; CDR3 length: 13; clone size: -; CDR3 DNA: TGTGCCAGCAGTTTCGGGGGGGCAACTGAAGCTTTCTTT; CDR3 protein: CASSFGGATEAFF
D gene: -; J gene: TRBJ1-6; V gene: TRBV29-1; CDR3 length: 12; clone size: -; CDR3 DNA: TGCAGCGTTGTCGGGGAACGGGCGTCCCTCCACTTT; CDR3 protein: CSVVGERASLHF
D gene: -; J gene: TRBJ1-5; V gene: TRBV6-5; CDR3 length: 15; clone size: few; CDR3 DNA: TGTGCCAGCAGTTCTCGAACAGGGATCGACCAGCCCCAGCATTTT; CDR3 protein: CASSSRTGIDQPQHF
D gene: TRBD1; J gene: TRBJ2-7; V gene: TRBV5-8; CDR3 length: 15; clone size: -; CDR3 DNA: TGTGCCAGCACCTGGTTTGGACAGGGCCTCGTCGAGCAGTACTTC; CDR3 protein: CASTWFGQGLVEQYF
D gene: -; J gene: TRBJ1-1; V gene: TRBV19; CDR3 length: 18; clone size: -; CDR3 DNA: TGTGCCAGTAGTCCCAGGGGACGGGGGGGGCTTTGGAACACTGAAGCTTTCTTT; CDR3 protein: CASSPRGRGGLWNTEAFF
D gene: -; J gene: TRBJ2-7; V gene: TRBV4-1; CDR3 length: 14; clone size: -; CDR3 DNA: TGCGCCAGCAGCCAAGGGAGGTCGACCTACGAGCAGTACTTC; CDR3 protein: CASSQGRSTYEQYF
D gene: -; J gene: TRBJ1-2; V gene: TRBV7-2; CDR3 length: 16; clone size: -; CDR3 DNA: TGTGCCAGCAGCTTAGGAGTCAGGGACTCCAACTATGGCTACACCTTC; CDR3 protein: CASSLGVRDSNYGYTF
D gene: -; J gene: TRBJ2-5; V gene: TRBV25-1; CDR3 length: 14; clone size: -; CDR3 DNA: TGTGCCAGCAGTGAGAGACAGGCTCGAGAGACCCAGTACTTC; CDR3 protein: CASSERQARETQYF
D gene: TRBD1; J gene: TRBJ1-2; V gene: TRBV2; CDR3 length: 11; clone size: -; CDR3 DNA: TGTGCCAGCAGACTAGAACAGGGGCCTACCTTC; CDR3 protein: CASRLEQGPTF
D gene: TRBD1; J gene: TRBJ1-5; V gene: TRBV24-1; CDR3 length: 13; clone size: few; CDR3 DNA: TGTGCCACCCCGGACAGGGTTGGGCAGCCCCAGCATTTT; CDR3 protein: CATPDRVGQPQHF
D gene: TRBD1; J gene: TRBJ1-2; V gene: TRBV19; CDR3 length: 15; clone size: -; CDR3 DNA: TGTGCCAGTAGTTCCAGACAGGGGGGCGCCTATGGCTACACCTTC; CDR3 protein: CASSSRQGGAYGYTF
D gene: -; J gene: TRBJ2-5; V gene: TRBV6-2/TRBV6-3; CDR3 length: 12; clone size: -; CDR3 DNA: TGTGCCAGCAGTTACTCGTTGTTGCGGAGGTACTTC; CDR3 protein: CASSYSLLRRYF
D gene: TRBD1; J gene: TRBJ1-6; V gene: TRBV9; CDR3 length: 15; clone size: once; CDR3 DNA: TGTGCCAGCAGCGTAGAGGACAGGGTGAATTCACCCCTCCACTTT; CDR3 protein: CASSVEDRVNSPLHF
D gene: -; J gene: TRBJ1-6; V gene: TRBV4-1; CDR3 length: 16; clone size: -; CDR3 DNA: TGCGCCAGCAGCCAAGCGGGTGACTCCTATAATTCACCCCTCCACTTT; CDR3 protein: CASSQAGDSYNSPLHF
D gene: TRBD2; J gene: TRBJ2-1; V gene: TRBV15; CDR3 length: 13; clone size: -; CDR3 DNA: TGTGCCATACTAGCGGGGTGGGGCAATGAGCAGTTCTTC; CDR3 protein: CAILAGWGNEQFF
D gene: -; J gene: TRBJ2-1; V gene: TRBV7-9; CDR3 length: 15; clone size: -; CDR3 DNA: TGTGCCAGCAGCTTAGAGGAGAGCTCCTACAATGAGCAGTTCTTC; CDR3 protein: CASSLEESSYNEQFF
D gene: TRBD2; J gene: TRBJ2-3; V gene: TRBV2; CDR3 length: 12; clone size: -; CDR3 DNA: TGTGCCAGCGGGGGGGTTACAGATACGCAGTATTTT; CDR3 protein: CASGGVTDTQYF
D gene: TRBD1; J gene: TRBJ1-4; V gene: TRBV7-2; CDR3 length: 15; clone size: -; CDR3 DNA: TGTGCCAGCAGCTTGGGAGACAGGGATAATGAAAAACTGTTTTTT; CDR3 protein: CASSLGDRDNEKLFF
D gene: -; J gene: TRBJ1-1; V gene: TRBV29-1; CDR3 length: 14; clone size: -; CDR3 DNA: TGCAGCGTGGCGTGGAGGGTCGGGAACACTGAAGCTTTCTTT; CDR3 protein: CSVAWRVGNTEAFF
D gene: -; J gene: TRBJ1-2; V gene: TRBV5-3; CDR3 length: 16; clone size: -; CDR3 DNA: TGTGCCAGAAGCGAGAGCGACGGCTTCCCTAACTATGGCTACACCTTC; CDR3 protein: CARSESDGFPNYGYTF
D gene: TRBD1; J gene: TRBJ2-1; V gene: TRBV12-5; CDR3 length: 15; clone size: -; CDR3 DNA: TGTGCTAGTGGTGCCCGGACAGGGGACTACAATGAGCAGTTCTTC; CDR3 protein: CASGARTGDYNEQFF
D gene: -; J gene: TRBJ2-3; V gene: TRBV6-5; CDR3 length: 12; clone size: -; CDR3 DNA: TGTGCCAGCGCGACAGAGAGAGATACGCAGTATTTT; CDR3 protein: CASATERDTQYF
D gene: TRBD2; J gene: TRBJ2-7; V gene: TRBV6-2/TRBV6-3; CDR3 length: 14; clone size: once; CDR3 DNA: TGTGCCAGCAGTTACGGGGACTACCGCTACGAGCAGTACTTC; CDR3 protein: CASSYGDYRYEQYF
D gene: -; J gene: TRBJ1-3; V gene: TRBV4-1; CDR3 length: 15; clone size: once; CDR3 DNA: TGCGCCAGCAGCCAAGTCGCAGGGGAGAGATACACCATATATTTT; CDR3 protein: CASSQVAGERYTIYF
D gene: TRBD1; J gene: TRBJ2-7; V gene: TRBV2; CDR3 length: 14; clone size: -; CDR3 DNA: TGTGCCAGCAGAACTACCGGGACAGCCTACGAGCAGTACTTC; CDR3 protein: CASRTTGTAYEQYF
D gene: -; J gene: TRBJ1-2; V gene: TRBV30; CDR3 length: 13; clone size: -; CDR3 DNA: TGTGCCTGGAGTGTCGGGAGGATCTATGGCTACACCTTC; CDR3 protein: CAWSVGRIYGYTF
D gene: TRBD1; J gene: TRBJ2-7; V gene: TRBV6-5; CDR3 length: 15; clone size: once; CDR3 DNA: TGTGCCAGCAGCAGTCCCGGGACAGGGTTCTACGAGCAGTACTTC; CDR3 protein: CASSSPGTGFYEQYF
D gene: -; J gene: TRBJ2-7; V gene: TRBV28; CDR3 length: 13; clone size: -; CDR3 DNA: TGTGCCACTCTCCGGGTGGCCAAGTACGAGCAGTACTTC; CDR3 protein: CATLRVAKYEQYF
D gene: -; J gene: TRBJ1-3; V gene: TRBV3-1/TRBV3-2; CDR3 length: 17; clone size: -; CDR3 DNA: TGTGCCAGCAGCCAAGGGGCAGCCCAATTCTCTGGAAACACCATATATTTT; CDR3 protein: CASSQGAAQFSGNTIYF
D gene: TRBD1; J gene: TRBJ2-3; V gene: TRBV19; CDR3 length: 16; clone size: -; CDR3 DNA: TGTGCCAGTAGTGACACAGGGGCTCCATCCACAGATACGCAGTATTTT; CDR3 protein: CASSDTGAPSTDTQYF
D gene: TRBD2; J gene: TRBJ2-2; V gene: TRBV11-2; CDR3 length: 17; clone size: -; CDR3 DNA: TGTGCCAGCAGCCCCACGGGACTAGCGACGAACACCGGGGAGCTGTTTTTT; CDR3 protein: CASSPTGLATNTGELFF
D gene: TRBD1; J gene: TRBJ1-6; V gene: TRBV18; CDR3 length: 14; clone size: -; CDR3 DNA: TGTGCCAGCTCACCGGGACAGTCGCTTTCACCCCTCCACTTT; CDR3 protein: CASSPGQSLSPLHF